The following is a TCR beta chain sequence with its context. This sample was included in a study of blood T cell repertoires in COVID-19. Study at large: COVID-19 samples collected from the United States, Italy and Spain covered acute and convalescent phases.

Sequenced by immunoSEQ multiplex PCR; TCRdb stores in-frame clones only, minus some. The sample lists 110,000 or so clones, less than 90% occurring once. The receptor was derived from a man aged 70-80 years who had recovered from COVID-19. The source material was peripheral blood.

The CDR3: CASTLAGGNNEQFF. CDR3 nucleotides: TGTGCCAGCACCTTAGCGGGGGGAAACAATGAGCAGTTCTTC. The chain links TRBV6-5 to TRBJ2-1; 10 nucleotides align to TRBD2. CDR1 is MNHEY, CDR2 SVGAGI, per germline. V lost 7 bases and J lost 5; bases outside the gene matches: 5. The CDR3 length is 14 residues.